What follows is one T cell receptor (beta chain) and its context. Antigen unknown. The sample originates from a study of CD8+CD57+ T cells in acquired aplastic anemia. Overall study context: When averaged, DNA from sorted CD4+ and CD8+ cells came to about 2.9 ug. Some 10 million reads were obtained on average for healthy donor CD4+ cells.

Broader study findings: Between patients and controls, CD8+ Simpson's diversity did not vary significantly. Patients and controls turned out to have twenty-nine CD8+ CDR3 sequences in common.

The germline CDR1 and CDR2 sequences are SEHNR and FQNEAQ (reference sequence). This CDR3 spans 15 amino acids. After removal of 6 bases from V and 5 bases from J, the junction contained 9 bases not matched to a gene. It was genomic DNA that served as the template for profiling TCR beta VDJ and CDR3. TCRdb itself ran the reads through MiXCR, one entry per CDR3 protein. The sample lists roughly 160,000 distinct CDR3 sequences, just under 65% occurring once. This chain links TRBV7-9 with TRBJ2-5, with 10 nucleotides matching TRBD1. The TCR sequence derives from a human donor in good health. The sequenced sample was sorted CD4+, CD8+, or CD8+CD57+ T cells (not recorded which) from PBMCs. CDR3 protein: CASSLRQGAMETQYF. CDR3 bases: TGTGCCAGCAGTCTTCGACAGGGGGCGATGGAGACCCAGTACTTC.